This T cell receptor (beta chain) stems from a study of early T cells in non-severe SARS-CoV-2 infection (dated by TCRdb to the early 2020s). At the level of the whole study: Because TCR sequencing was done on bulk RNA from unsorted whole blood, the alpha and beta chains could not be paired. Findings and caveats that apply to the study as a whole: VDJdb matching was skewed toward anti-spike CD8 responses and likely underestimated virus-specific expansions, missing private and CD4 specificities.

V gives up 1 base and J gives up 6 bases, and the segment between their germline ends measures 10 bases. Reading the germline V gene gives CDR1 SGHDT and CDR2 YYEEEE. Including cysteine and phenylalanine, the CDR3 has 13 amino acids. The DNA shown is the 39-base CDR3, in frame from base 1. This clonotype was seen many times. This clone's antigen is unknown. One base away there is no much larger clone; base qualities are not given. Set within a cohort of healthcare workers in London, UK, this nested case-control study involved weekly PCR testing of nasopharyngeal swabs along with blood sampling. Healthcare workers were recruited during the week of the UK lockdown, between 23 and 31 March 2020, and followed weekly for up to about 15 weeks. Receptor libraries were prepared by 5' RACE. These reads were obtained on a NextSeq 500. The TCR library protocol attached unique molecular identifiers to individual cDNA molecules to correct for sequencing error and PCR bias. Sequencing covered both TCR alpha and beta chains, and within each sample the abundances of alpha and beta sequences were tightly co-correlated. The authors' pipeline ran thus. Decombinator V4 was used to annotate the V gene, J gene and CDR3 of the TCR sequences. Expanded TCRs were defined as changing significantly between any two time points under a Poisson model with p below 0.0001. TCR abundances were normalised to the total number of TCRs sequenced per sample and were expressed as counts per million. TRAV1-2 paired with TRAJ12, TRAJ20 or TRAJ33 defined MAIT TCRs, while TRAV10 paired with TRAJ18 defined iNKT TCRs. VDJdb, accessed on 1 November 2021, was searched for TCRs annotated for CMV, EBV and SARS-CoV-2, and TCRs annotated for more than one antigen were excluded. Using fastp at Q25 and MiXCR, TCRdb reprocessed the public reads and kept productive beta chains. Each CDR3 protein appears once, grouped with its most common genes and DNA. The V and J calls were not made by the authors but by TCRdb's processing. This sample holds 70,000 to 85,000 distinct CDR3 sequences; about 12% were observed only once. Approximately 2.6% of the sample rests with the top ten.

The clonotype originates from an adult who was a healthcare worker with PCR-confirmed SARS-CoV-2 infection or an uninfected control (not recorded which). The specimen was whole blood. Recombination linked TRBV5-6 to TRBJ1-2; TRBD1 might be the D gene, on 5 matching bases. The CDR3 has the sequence CASSLWDSDGYTF. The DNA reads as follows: TGTGCCAGCAGCTTGTGGGACTCTGATGGCTACACCTTC.